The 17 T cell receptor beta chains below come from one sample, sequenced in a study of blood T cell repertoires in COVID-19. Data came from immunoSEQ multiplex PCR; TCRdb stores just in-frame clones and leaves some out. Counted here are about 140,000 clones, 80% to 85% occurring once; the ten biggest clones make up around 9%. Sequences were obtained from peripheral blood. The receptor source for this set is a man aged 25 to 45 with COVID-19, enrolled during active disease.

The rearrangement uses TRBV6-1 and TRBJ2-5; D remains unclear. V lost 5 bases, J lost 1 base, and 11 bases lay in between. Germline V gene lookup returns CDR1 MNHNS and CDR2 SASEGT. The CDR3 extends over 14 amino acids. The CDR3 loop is CASSSYSVQETQYF. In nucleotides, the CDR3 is TGTGCCAGCAGTTCCTACAGTGTCCAAGAGACCCAGTACTTC.

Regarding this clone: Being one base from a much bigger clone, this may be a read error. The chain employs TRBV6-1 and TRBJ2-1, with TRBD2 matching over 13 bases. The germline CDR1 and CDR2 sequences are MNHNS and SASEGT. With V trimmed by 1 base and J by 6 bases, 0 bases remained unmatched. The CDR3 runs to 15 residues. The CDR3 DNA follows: TGTGCCAGCAGTGAAGGGACTAGCGGGAGCAATGAGCAGTTCTTC. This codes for CASSEGTSGSNEQFF.

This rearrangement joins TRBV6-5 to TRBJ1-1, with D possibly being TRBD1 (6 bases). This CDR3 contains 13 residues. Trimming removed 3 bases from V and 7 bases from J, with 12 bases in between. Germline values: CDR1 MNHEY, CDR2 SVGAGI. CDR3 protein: CASSYRQAGEAFF. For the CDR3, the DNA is TGTGCCAGCAGTTATCGACAGGCGGGTGAAGCTTTCTTT.

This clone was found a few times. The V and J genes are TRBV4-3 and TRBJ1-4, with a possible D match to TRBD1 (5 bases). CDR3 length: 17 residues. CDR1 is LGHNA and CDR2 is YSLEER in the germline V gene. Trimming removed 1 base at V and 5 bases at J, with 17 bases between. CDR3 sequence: CASSQGITRGGNEKLFF. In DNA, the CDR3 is TGCGCCAGCAGCCAAGGCATTACCCGGGGGGGAAATGAAAAACTGTTTTTT.

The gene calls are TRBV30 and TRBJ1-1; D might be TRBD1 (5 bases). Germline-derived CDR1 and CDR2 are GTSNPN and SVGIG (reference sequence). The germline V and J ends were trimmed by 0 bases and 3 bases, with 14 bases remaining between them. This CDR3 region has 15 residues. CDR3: CAWSVLGGFYTEAFF. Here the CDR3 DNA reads TGTGCCTGGAGTGTACTGGGGGGGTTTTACACTGAAGCTTTCTTT.

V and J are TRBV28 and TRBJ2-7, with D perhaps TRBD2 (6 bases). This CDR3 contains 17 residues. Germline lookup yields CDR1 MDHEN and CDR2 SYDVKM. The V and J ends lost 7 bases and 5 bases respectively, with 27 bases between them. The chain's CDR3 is CASTPGDLGWPADEQYF. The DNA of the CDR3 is TGTGCCAGCACCCCGGGGGACTTGGGTTGGCCCGCGGACGAGCAGTACTTC.

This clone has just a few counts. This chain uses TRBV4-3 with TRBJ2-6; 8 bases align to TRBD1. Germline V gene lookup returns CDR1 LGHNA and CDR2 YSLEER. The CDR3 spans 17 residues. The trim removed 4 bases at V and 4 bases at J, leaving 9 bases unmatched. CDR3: CASSRTGQGTGANVLTF. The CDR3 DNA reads TGCGCCAGCAGCCGGACCGGACAGGGAACAGGGGCCAACGTCCTGACTTTC.

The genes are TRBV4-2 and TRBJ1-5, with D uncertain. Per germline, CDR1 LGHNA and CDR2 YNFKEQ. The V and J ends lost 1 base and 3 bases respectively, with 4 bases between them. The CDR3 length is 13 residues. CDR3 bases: TGTGCCAGCAGCCAAGGAGCCAATCAGCCCCAGCATTTT. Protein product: CASSQGANQPQHF.

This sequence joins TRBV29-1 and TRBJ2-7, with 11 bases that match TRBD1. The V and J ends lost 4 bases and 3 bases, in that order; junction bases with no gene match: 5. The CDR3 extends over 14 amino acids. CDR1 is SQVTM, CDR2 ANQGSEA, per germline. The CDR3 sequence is CSVALGTGGYEQYF. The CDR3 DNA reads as TGCAGCGTTGCCCTCGGGACAGGGGGCTACGAGCAGTACTTC.

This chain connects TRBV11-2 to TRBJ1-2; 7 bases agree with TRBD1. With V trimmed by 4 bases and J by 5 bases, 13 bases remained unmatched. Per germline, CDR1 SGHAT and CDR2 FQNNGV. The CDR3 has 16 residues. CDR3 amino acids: CASSSTPGTASYGYTF. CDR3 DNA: TGTGCCAGCAGCTCGACCCCCGGGACAGCGTCATATGGCTACACCTTC.

The CDR3 DNA sequence: TGTGCCAGCAGTTTCACTAGCGGGCCTCAAGAGACCCAGTACTTC. Protein: CASSFTSGPQETQYF. This chain links TRBV28 with TRBJ2-5; 9 nucleotides line up with TRBD2. V trimming: 3 bases; J trimming: 2 bases; junction bases outside the gene matches: 4. Germline CDR1 reads MDHEN; CDR2 reads SYDVKM. This CDR3 spans 15 amino acids.

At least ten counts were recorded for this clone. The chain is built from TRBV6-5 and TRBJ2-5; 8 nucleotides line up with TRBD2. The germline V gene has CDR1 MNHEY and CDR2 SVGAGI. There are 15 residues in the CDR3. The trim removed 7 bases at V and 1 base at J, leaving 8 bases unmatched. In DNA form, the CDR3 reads TGTGCCAGCAACCCTTATAGCGGGATCCAAGAGACCCAGTACTTC. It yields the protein CASNPYSGIQETQYF.

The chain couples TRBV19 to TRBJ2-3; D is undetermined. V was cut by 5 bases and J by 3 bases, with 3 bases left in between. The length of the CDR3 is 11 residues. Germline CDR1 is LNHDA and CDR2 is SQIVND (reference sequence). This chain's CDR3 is CASSQTDTQYF. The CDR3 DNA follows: TGTGCCAGTAGTCAGACAGATACGCAGTATTTT.

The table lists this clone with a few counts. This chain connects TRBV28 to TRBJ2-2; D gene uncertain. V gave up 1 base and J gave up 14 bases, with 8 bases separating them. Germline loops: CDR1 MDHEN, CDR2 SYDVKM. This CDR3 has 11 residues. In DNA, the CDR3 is TGTGCCAGCAGTTTATCTCGGGTACTGTTTTTT. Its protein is CASSLSRVLFF.

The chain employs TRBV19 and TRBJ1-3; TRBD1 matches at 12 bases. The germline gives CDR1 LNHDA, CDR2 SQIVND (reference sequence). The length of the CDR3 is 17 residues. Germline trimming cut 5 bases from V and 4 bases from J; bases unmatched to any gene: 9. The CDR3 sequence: CASSPTGTGGLGNTIYF. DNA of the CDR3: TGTGCCAGTAGTCCTACCGGGACAGGGGGCCTCGGAAACACCATATATTTT. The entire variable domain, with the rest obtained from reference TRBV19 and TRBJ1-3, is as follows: DGGITQSPKYLFRKEGQNVTLSCEQNLNHDAMYWYRQDPGQGLRLIYYSQIVNDFQKGDIAEGYSVSREKKESFPLTVTSAQKNPTAFYLCASSPTGTGGLGNTIYFGEGSWLTVV.

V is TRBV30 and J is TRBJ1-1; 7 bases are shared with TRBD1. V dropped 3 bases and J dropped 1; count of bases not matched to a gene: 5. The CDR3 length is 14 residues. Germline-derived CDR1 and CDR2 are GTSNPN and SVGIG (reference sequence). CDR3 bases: TGTGCCTGGAGGGGGAGGACAGGGAACACTGAAGCTTTCTTT. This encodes CAWRGRTGNTEAFF.

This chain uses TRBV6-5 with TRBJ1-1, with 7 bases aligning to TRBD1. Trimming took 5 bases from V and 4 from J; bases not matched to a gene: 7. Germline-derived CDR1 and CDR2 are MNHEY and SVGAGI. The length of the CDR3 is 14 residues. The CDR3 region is CASSRTGDTTEAFF. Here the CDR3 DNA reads TGTGCCAGCAGTCGAACAGGGGACACCACTGAAGCTTTCTTT.